One sample yielded the 15 T cell receptor beta chains listed below, sequenced in a study of blood T cells in healthy people across ages. The second PCR ran about 6 to 11 cycles with a sample-barcoded 5' primer and J-beta primers. TCRdb passed the 5' RACE reads through MiXCR, listing each CDR3 protein once. The table records about 1.8 million distinct CDR3 sequences, around 48% of them present only once. Material for sequencing was blood. These receptors all stem from a woman aged 35 to 49 in good health.

The chain carries TRBV27 and TRBJ2-1; D is ambiguous. Trimming cost V 5 bases and J 6 bases, with 11 bases left between them. CDR1 and CDR2 (germline): MNHEY, SMNVEV (reference sequence). CDR3 length: 13 residues. For the CDR3, the DNA is TGTGCCAGCAGTCCCTCAGAGCGCAATGAGCAGTTCTTC. As protein: CASSPSERNEQFF.

This clonotype was recorded once. V and J are TRBV7-2 and TRBJ2-5; D may be TRBD1 (6 bases). From germline, CDR1 is SGHTA and CDR2 FQGNSA. This CDR3 has 17 residues. V was clipped by 4 bases and J by 5 bases, with 23 bases between them. The CDR3 region has the DNA TGTGCCAGCAGCTCAAGGGGTGGGACAAGTAGGGGGGAGACCCAGTACTTC. Encoded protein: CASSSRGGTSRGETQYF. Supplemented by reference TRBV7-2 and TRBJ2-5, the full variable domain reads GAGVSQSPSNKVTEKGKDVELRCDPISGHTALYWYRQSLGQGLEFLIYFQGNSAPDKSGLPSDRFSAERTGGSVSTLTIQRTQQEDSAVYLCASSSRGGTSRGETQYFGPGTRLLVL.

This clonotype was detected only a few times. The chain combines TRBV7-8 with TRBJ2-7, with 10 bases aligning to TRBD1. Germline CDR1 SGHVS, CDR2 FQNEAQ. The CDR3 runs 15 residues. The V gene end was trimmed by 5 bases and the J gene end by 4 bases; junction bases not matched to a gene: 8. This CDR3 reads CASSAGTGVVYEQYF. CDR3 DNA: TGTGCCAGCAGCGCAGGGACAGGGGTTGTATACGAGCAGTACTTC.

J is TRBJ2-7 and V is TRBV27, with no clear D. The CDR3 totals 15 residues. CDR1 and CDR2 from the germline V gene are MNHEY and SMNVEV (reference sequence). Trimming left V 0 bases short and J 7 bases short, with 16 bases between. The CDR3 reads CASSLSLVGYSEQYF. The DNA for the CDR3 is TGTGCCAGCAGTTTATCTCTCGTGGGGTACAGTGAGCAGTACTTC.

The chain recombines TRBV4-1 with TRBJ1-2; D possibly corresponds to TRBD1 (5 bases). There are 17 residues in the CDR3. CDR1 is MGHRA and CDR2 is YSYEKL in the germline V gene. V was clipped by 1 base and J by 2 bases, with 17 bases between them. CDR3 nucleotide sequence: TGCGCCAGCAGCCAAGTGGGGTTAGGGGCTAGGAACTATGGCTACACCTTC. It translates to CASSQVGLGARNYGYTF.

V usage is TRBV27 and J usage is TRBJ2-5, with 8 positions matching TRBD1. This CDR3 has 17 amino acids. The germline V gene encodes CDR1 MNHEY and CDR2 SMNVEV (reference sequence). The J segment lost 1 base and the V segment lost 5 bases, leaving 12 bases of the junction unmatched. The CDR3 DNA sequence: TGTGCCAGCAGTCCAAATCCCCGGGACAGGATCCAAGAGACCCAGTACTTC. It is translated as CASSPNPRDRIQETQYF.

DNA for the CDR3: TGTGCCAGCAGCTTCCCTACAGGGGAGGTCACAGATACGCAGTATTTT. The encoded protein is CASSFPTGEVTDTQYF. The chain has TRBV4-2 and TRBJ2-3, with D possibly matching TRBD1 (7 bases). There are 16 residues in the CDR3. In germline, CDR1 is LGHNA, CDR2 YNFKEQ. V was trimmed by 5 bases and J by 2 bases, leaving 17 bases between them.

This clonotype was picked up a small number of times. V gene TRBV6-5 combines with J gene TRBJ2-5; 8 positions agree with TRBD1. Germline V CDR1 and CDR2: MNHEY, SVGAGI. V was pared by 1 base and J by 5 bases, with 6 bases of the junction left unmatched. The length of the CDR3 is 15 residues. CDR3: CASSYFGQGTETQYF. CDR3 bases: TGTGCCAGCAGTTACTTCGGACAGGGCACCGAGACCCAGTACTTC.

This clonotype was seen more than once but under ten times. The chain recombines TRBV4-1 with TRBJ2-5; a weak D match, TRBD1 (6 bases). The CDR3 loop spans 16 amino acids. The V gene lost 5 bases and the J gene lost 2 bases, with 18 bases spanning the gap. CDR1 is MGHRA and CDR2 is YSYEKL in the germline V gene. CDR3 DNA: TGCGCCAGCAGCTTCCGGCCTGGGACACCACAAGAGACCCAGTACTTC. It is translated as CASSFRPGTPQETQYF.

The chain employs TRBV7-2 and TRBJ2-1; D remains unclear. The CDR3 contains 13 residues. Trimming removed 1 base at V and 9 bases at J, with 10 bases between. The germline CDR1 and CDR2 sequences are SGHTA and FQGNSA. The CDR3 loop reads CASSLVGKGEQFF. For the CDR3, the DNA is TGTGCCAGCAGCTTAGTGGGTAAGGGTGAGCAGTTCTTC.

The chain uses TRBV20-1 and TRBJ2-1, with D unclear. CDR1 and CDR2 from the germline V gene are DFQATT and SNEGSKA (reference sequence). V was pared by 4 bases and J by 4 bases, with 5 bases between. The CDR3 consists of 11 residues. The CDR3 nucleotides read TGCAGTGCTAATCGGTACAATGAGCAGTTCTTC. Translated, it gives CSANRYNEQFF.

Note on this clonotype: A much bigger clone sits one base away, suggesting this may be a read error. This rearrangement joins TRBV27 to TRBJ2-1; the D call may be TRBD1 or TRBD2 (5 bases each). The J call may be incorrect, as the DNA end agrees better with TRBJ2-7. Per the germline V gene, CDR1 is MNHEY and CDR2 is SMNVEV (reference sequence). The CDR3 extends over 15 amino acids. The CDR3 sequence is CASSWSGTSYNEQYF. The CDR3 coding sequence is TGTGCCAGCAGTTGGAGTGGGACCTCCTACAATGAGCAGTACTTC.

This chain links TRBV20-1 with TRBJ1-2, with 7 bases that match TRBD1. From germline, CDR1 is DFQATT and CDR2 SNEGSKA (reference sequence). The trim removed 0 bases at V and 2 bases at J, leaving 9 bases unmatched. This CDR3 spans 16 amino acids. The CDR3 loop reads CSARDLTGLQNYGYTF. DNA for the CDR3: TGCAGTGCTAGAGATCTGACAGGGCTTCAAAACTATGGCTACACCTTC.

This clonotype was seen at least ten times. The chain combines TRBV5-1 with TRBJ2-3; D gene uncertain. The V end was cut by 4 bases, the J end by 2 bases, with 11 bases between. The CDR3 spans 14 residues. Germline V gene lookup returns CDR1 SGHRS and CDR2 YFSETQ. CDR3 sequence (DNA): TGCGCCAGCAGCCCCGGGCAAACCACAGATACGCAGTATTTT. This codes for CASSPGQTTDTQYF.

The chain has TRBV11-2 and TRBJ2-5; 10 bases line up with TRBD2. The J segment lost 0 bases and the V segment lost 1 base, leaving 11 bases of the junction unmatched. Per germline, CDR1 SGHAT and CDR2 FQNNGV. The CDR3 sequence is 19 residues long. CDR3 sequence: CASSLALSRLAGDQETQYF. The CDR3 DNA reads TGTGCCAGCAGCTTAGCTTTAAGTAGGCTAGCGGGGGACCAAGAGACCCAGTACTTC.